This T cell receptor (beta chain) was documented in a study of T cells after yellow fever vaccination. About the research overall: Fractions low in cell number were prepared with SMART-Seq v4 Ultra Low Input. Findings and limits, study-wide: Once the booster was given, most primary-vaccination clones reappeared, at over 95% for CD4 and approximately 88% for CD8.

TCRdb re-analysed the 5' RACE reads in MiXCR, keeping a single row per CDR3 protein. The profile shows under 55,000 distinct CDR3 sequences, around 7% of them singletons. In its sample, this clonotype was seen a few times. J gave up 5 bases and V 5 bases, and 3 bases lay outside the gene matches. The CDR3 extends over 14 amino acids. Germline CDR1 reads MNHEY; CDR2 reads SMNVEV (reference sequence). Specimen: CD8+ T cells not binding an NS4B(214-222) dextramer, sorted from PBMCs, collected roughly 46 days after the first yellow fever vaccination. V gene TRBV27 combines with J gene TRBJ1-6; the match to TRBD1 covers 7 bases. This sequence was found in a man between 18 and 29 years old who received the YFV17D yellow fever vaccine. The CDR3 DNA is TGTGCCAGCAGTAGGGGGACAGATAATTCACCCCTCCACTTT. It encodes CASSRGTDNSPLHF.